The 30 T cell receptor beta chains below all came from one sample that was sequenced in a study of metastatic and nonmetastatic thyroid tumors. No treatment of any kind had been given to any patient before thyroid surgery. TCRdb re-processed the PCR reads through MiXCR. The repertoire has around 42,000 clones, around an eighth of them found once; the top ten carry roughly 9%. The sample consisted of blood. Receptors originate from a male donor with papillary thyroid cancer or a benign thyroid nodule (not recorded which). Some clones in this sample may be carry-over from other donors' samples.

This clone has ten or more counts. V usage is TRBV30 and J usage is TRBJ2-7; D call uncertain. CDR3 length: 14 amino acids. In germline, CDR1 is GTSNPN, CDR2 SVGIG (reference sequence). The V end was cut by 2 bases, the J end by 6 bases, with 17 bases between. The DNA of the CDR3 is TGTGCCTGGAGTTCCGGTCAAACATGGGGCGAGCAGTACTTC. This encodes CAWSSGQTWGEQYF.

This clone appeared many times. This chain links TRBV3-1 with TRBJ2-3, with 8 bases aligning to TRBD2. Germline lookup yields CDR1 LGHDT and CDR2 YNNKEL (reference sequence). The V segment lost 8 bases and the J segment 12 bases; nucleotides outside the gene matches: 10. The CDR3 runs to 12 residues. DNA for the CDR3: TGTGCCAGCCGAGGGGGTAGCGGGAAACAGTATTTT. The encoded protein is CASRGGSGKQYF.

By sample fraction, this clone is medium-sized (0.01 to 0.1%). The chain carries TRBV27 and TRBJ1-2, with D unresolved. V gave up 2 bases and J gave up 7 bases, with 17 bases separating them. This CDR3 has 15 residues. Germline-derived CDR1 and CDR2 are MNHEY and SMNVEV (reference sequence). Here the CDR3 reads CASSLGTGGRTGYTF. CDR3 DNA: TGTGCCAGCAGTTTAGGAACTGGCGGTCGGACTGGCTACACCTTC.

This chain links TRBV27 with TRBJ2-2; no firm D call. This CDR3 has 12 residues. V shed 7 bases and J shed 3 bases, with 6 bases lying between them. CDR1 MNHEY and CDR2 SMNVEV come from the germline V gene (reference sequence). The CDR3 DNA follows: TGTGCCAGCATGTCTCACACCGGGGAGCTGTTTTTT. Its protein product is CASMSHTGELFF.

This clone came up a few times. The chain combines TRBV28 with TRBJ2-5, with 12 bases that match TRBD2. The CDR3 is 14 residues long. The V segment lost 8 bases and the J segment 5 bases; nucleotides outside the gene matches: 6. CDR1 is MDHEN and CDR2 is SYDVKM in the germline V gene. CDR3 nucleotides: TGTGCCAGCGAGACTAGCGGGAGTCCGGAGACCCAGTACTTC. This gives the protein CASETSGSPETQYF.

This clone was recorded at least ten times. V and J are TRBV29-1 and TRBJ2-7; 13 bases fit TRBD2. CDR3 size: 16 residues. The ends lost 6 bases at V and 3 bases at J; junction bases unmatched: 11. CDR1 is SQVTM, CDR2 ANQGSEA, per germline. CDR3 nucleotides: TGCAGCGTCCCTGGACTAGCGGGAGATGGATTCTACGAGCAGTACTTC. It is translated as CSVPGLAGDGFYEQYF.

The chain links TRBV12-3 or TRBV12-4 to TRBJ2-2; TRBD1 might be the D (6 bases). V gave up 5 bases and J gave up 9 bases, with 10 bases separating them. The CDR3 is 12 amino acids. CDR3 residues: CASSRRDRELFF. CDR3 in DNA: TGTGCCAGCAGTCGACGGGACAGGGAGCTGTTTTTT.

This clone has ten or more counts. Other DNA sequences of this sample code for an identical CDR3. The chain carries TRBV7-9 and TRBJ2-5; D is ambiguous. With 5 bases removed from V and 7 bases from J, the gap between germline ends came to 11 bases. The CDR3 totals 12 residues. CDR1 SEHNR and CDR2 FQNEAQ come from the germline V gene (reference sequence). DNA for the CDR3: TGTGCCAGCAGCCCTGCGAAGGTGACCCAGTACTTC. Amino acid sequence: CASSPAKVTQYF.

This clone was detected many times. This chain connects TRBV10-3 to TRBJ1-2; D is perhaps TRBD1 (5 bases). Looked up from germline, CDR1 is ENHRY and CDR2 is SYGVKD. Between the trimmed V and J ends, which lost 2 bases and 8 bases, there was a span of 15 bases. The CDR3 totals 14 residues. CDR3 DNA: TGTGCCATCAGTGAGATCGGCAGGGATGAGGGCTACACCTTC. It is translated as CAISEIGRDEGYTF.

This clone was recorded a few times. Here the CDR3 reads CASSPQPSYEQYF. The CDR3 nucleotides are TGTGCCAGCTCACCACAGCCCTCCTACGAGCAGTACTTC. V is TRBV18 and J is TRBJ2-7; no definite D call. The ends were cut back, 1 base at V and 0 bases at J, with 4 bases in the middle. The CDR3 has 13 residues. Germline CDR1 KGHSH, CDR2 LQKENI.

The chain combines TRBV4-1 with TRBJ2-1; 12 positions match TRBD2. Germline V lookup: CDR1 MGHRA, CDR2 YSYEKL. The CDR3 length is 16 residues. Trimming removed 4 bases from V and 6 bases from J; junction bases left unmatched: 7. CDR3 in amino acids: CASSPTGLAGPNEQFF. In DNA form, the CDR3 reads TGCGCCAGCAGCCCAACAGGACTAGCGGGACCCAATGAGCAGTTCTTC.

This clone was observed a handful of times. A much bigger clone sits one base away, suggesting this may be a read error. Other DNA sequences in the same sample also yield this CDR3. The chain uses TRBV2 and TRBJ2-3; 7 bases are shared with TRBD2. Germline assignment: CDR1 SNHLY and CDR2 FYNNEI. The CDR3 consists of 13 residues. Unmatched junction bases numbered 4, after V lost 6 bases and J lost 4 bases. CDR3 protein: CASSRLAADTQYF. The DNA of the CDR3 is TGTGCCAGCAGCCGACTAGCAGCAGATACGCAGTATTTT.

This chain joins TRBV6-6 and TRBJ1-6, with TRBD1 as a possible D gene (6 bases). Germline CDR1 is MNHNY and CDR2 is SVGAGI (reference sequence). The CDR3 consists of 17 residues. The germline V and J ends were trimmed by 4 bases and 4 bases, with 17 bases remaining between them. The CDR3: CASSSQGGGQYNSPLHF. The CDR3, as DNA: TGTGCCAGCAGTTCTCAAGGGGGTGGACAATATAATTCACCCCTCCACTTT.

This clone was picked up many times. This chain links TRBV10-1 with TRBJ2-1; 11 bases line up with TRBD1. Per the germline V gene, CDR1 is WNHNN and CDR2 is SYGVQD (reference sequence). Unmatched junction bases numbered 4, after V lost 8 bases and J lost 7 bases. The CDR3 consists of 13 residues. CDR3 in amino acids: CASGTGGLNEQFF. The CDR3 nucleotides read TGCGCCAGCGGGACAGGGGGTTTGAATGAGCAGTTCTTC.

Ten or more counts support this clone. This rearrangement joins TRBV4-2 to TRBJ2-3; TRBD1 matches 10 bases. There are 16 residues in the CDR3. V was pared by 4 bases and J by 1 base, with 5 bases of the junction left unmatched. Germline V gene sequence: CDR1 LGHNA, CDR2 YNFKEQ. The CDR3 protein is CASSRSGTGGTDTQYF. In DNA, the CDR3 is TGTGCCAGCAGCCGTTCCGGGACAGGGGGCACAGATACGCAGTATTTT.

The chain links TRBV2 to TRBJ1-2, with 8 bases aligning to TRBD1. The CDR3 covers 14 residues. Germline V gene lookup returns CDR1 SNHLY and CDR2 FYNNEI. V was clipped by 4 bases and J by 4 bases; unmatched bases: 5. The CDR3 reads CASSASGGTYGYTF. In nucleotides, the CDR3 is TGTGCCAGCAGTGCTTCAGGGGGCACCTATGGCTACACCTTC.

Ten or more counts support this clone. The genes are TRBV9 and TRBJ2-2; D may be TRBD2 (6 bases). The CDR3 is 16 residues long. Trimming took off 3 bases at V and 1 base at J, with 13 bases between the two ends. Germline lookup yields CDR1 SGDLS and CDR2 YYNGEE. The CDR3 reads CASSAYGTQNTGELFF. The CDR3 coding sequence is TGTGCCAGCAGCGCATACGGGACTCAGAACACCGGGGAGCTGTTTTTT.

This clone was counted at least ten times. The chain recombines TRBV2 with TRBJ2-1; D is ambiguous. The V end was cut by 6 bases, the J end by 7 bases, with 13 bases between. The V gene's germline CDR1 is SNHLY and CDR2 FYNNEI. There are 13 residues in the CDR3. The CDR3 DNA is TGTGCCAGCAGACTCGGACCCGGGAATGAGCAGTTCTTC. It is translated as CASRLGPGNEQFF.

At least ten counts were recorded for this clone. CDR3 in amino acids: CASSQDLATNEKLFF. In DNA form, the CDR3 reads TGCGCCAGCAGCCAAGATTTGGCAACTAATGAAAAACTGTTTTTT. This chain joins TRBV4-3 and TRBJ1-4; D is uncertain. Looked up from germline, CDR1 is LGHNA and CDR2 is YSLEER. This CDR3 is built from 15 residues. Deletions cut 0 bases from V and 0 bases from J, with 5 bases between.

This clone was observed many times. The chain couples TRBV6-1 to TRBJ1-1; no reliable D call. Germline CDR1 is MNHNS and CDR2 is SASEGT. This CDR3 region has 13 residues. V shed 7 bases and J shed 6 bases, with 15 bases lying between them. The CDR3 spells CASNHQVTAEAFF. The CDR3 nucleotides read TGTGCCAGCAACCACCAGGTAACGGCTGAAGCTTTCTTT.

Relative to its sample, this clone is medium-sized (0.01 to 0.1%). V and J are TRBV6-2 or TRBV6-3 and TRBJ2-7; D perhaps matches TRBD1 (6 bases). V was trimmed by 10 bases and J by 2 bases, leaving 12 bases between them. Germline V gives CDR1 MNHEY, CDR2 SVGEGT. There are 12 residues in the CDR3. CDR3 amino acids: CATGEYPYEQYF. For the CDR3, the DNA is TGTGCCACAGGGGAGTACCCCTACGAGCAGTACTTC.

This chain joins TRBV6-1 and TRBJ1-1, with D unclear. The CDR3 consists of 13 residues. Between the trimmed V and J ends, which lost 3 bases and 5 bases, there was a span of 10 bases. Looked up from germline, CDR1 is MNHNS and CDR2 is SASEGT. The CDR3 is CASSEQVFTEAFF. As DNA, the CDR3 is TGTGCCAGCAGTGAGCAGGTATTTACTGAAGCTTTCTTT.

This clone was observed at least ten times. Other DNA sequences in the sample encode the same CDR3. The chain carries TRBV7-2 and TRBJ2-1, with TRBD2 identical over 10 bases. CDR3 length equals 15 residues. Germline V gene sequence: CDR1 SGHTA, CDR2 FQGNSA. V shed 9 bases, J shed 9 bases, and the junction held 14 bases outside the gene matches. The CDR3 DNA sequence: TGTGCCAGTAGCCCAGCGGGAGGGCCGAACGTTGAGCAGTTCTTC. Protein product: CASSPAGGPNVEQFF.

J is TRBJ2-7 and V is TRBV6-1, with TRBD2 as a possible D gene (5 bases). From germline, CDR1 is MNHNS and CDR2 SASEGT. CDR3 length equals 15 residues. Between the trimmed V and J ends, which lost 6 bases and 4 bases, there was a span of 19 bases. The DNA for the CDR3 is TGTGCCAGCAGCCTGGGGTCAAGCGGCACTTACGAGCAGTACTTC. Encoded protein: CASSLGSSGTYEQYF.

This rearrangement joins TRBV18 to TRBJ2-3; no clear D gene. The ends were cut back, 4 bases at V and 0 bases at J, with 8 bases in the middle. The CDR3 sequence is 14 residues long. Germline CDR1 KGHSH, CDR2 LQKENI. CDR3 sequence: CASSQGWSTDTQYF. In DNA form, the CDR3 reads TGTGCCAGCTCACAGGGTTGGAGCACAGATACGCAGTATTTT.

This clone was detected a few times. A read error may explain this, as a much larger clone is one base away. The gene calls are TRBV6-2 or TRBV6-3 and TRBJ2-5, with 12 positions matching TRBD2. V lost 2 bases and J lost 7; bases outside the gene matches: 17. The germline V gene encodes CDR1 MNHEY and CDR2 SVGEGT. The CDR3 sequence is 19 residues long. The CDR3 DNA reads as TGTGCCAGCAGTTACCCCCGGGACAGGGGACTAGCGGGTGAAGGGACCCAGTACTTC. It codes for CASSYPRDRGLAGEGTQYF.

There are many counts of this clone. The rearrangement links TRBV28 to TRBJ1-5, with a possible D match to TRBD1 (5 bases). Trimming cost V 5 bases and J 7 bases, with 15 bases left between them. The CDR3 spans 14 residues. Germline V gene lookup returns CDR1 MDHEN and CDR2 SYDVKM. CDR3 sequence: CASSPRSGWQPQHF. The CDR3, as DNA: TGTGCCAGCAGTCCCAGGTCAGGGTGGCAGCCCCAGCATTTT. The variable domain in full, completed from reference TRBV28 and TRBJ1-5, reads DVKVTQSSRYLVKRTGEKVFLECVQDMDHENMFWYRQDPGLGLRLIYFSYDVKMKEKGDIPEGYSVSREKKERFSLILESASTNQTSMYLCASSPRSGWQPQHFGDGTRLSIL.

The J gene is TRBJ1-1, the V gene TRBV6-1; no clear D. This CDR3 comprises 11 residues. Trimming cost V 6 bases and J 7 bases, with 9 bases left between them. Germline values: CDR1 MNHNS, CDR2 SASEGT. The CDR3 loop reads CASSPASEAFF. In DNA form, the CDR3 reads TGTGCCAGCAGCCCGGCCAGTGAAGCTTTCTTT.

In its sample, this clone was seen a few times. This may be a read error: a much more frequent sequence differs by one nucleotide. The chain combines TRBV28 with TRBJ2-4; D is unclear. Germline lookup yields CDR1 MDHEN and CDR2 SYDVKM. Trimming stripped 4 bases from V and 4 bases from J, with 20 bases between. This CDR3 spans 17 amino acids. The CDR3 DNA reads TGTGCCAGCAGTTCCCCCCCCGGGTGCAGCAGTAAAAACATTCAGTACTTC. Translation gives CASSSPPGCSSKNIQYF. Based on the CDR3 plus reference TRBV28 and TRBJ2-4, the full variable domain is DVKVTQSSRYLVKRTGEKVFLECVQDMDHENMFWYRQDPGLGLRLIYFSYDVKMKEKGDIPEGYSVSREKKERFSLILESASTNQTSMYLCASSSPPGCSSKNIQYFGAGTRLSVL.

This clone was detected ten times or more. The gene calls are TRBV6-2 or TRBV6-3 and TRBJ2-2; 13 bases line up with TRBD2. The CDR3 is 20 amino acids. Germline CDR1 and CDR2: MNHEY and SVGEGT. J gave up 5 bases and V 0 bases, and 12 bases lay outside the gene matches. The CDR3 loop is CASSYSSYRTSGRRTGELFF. The DNA of the CDR3 is TGTGCCAGCAGTTACTCGAGTTACAGGACTAGCGGGAGAAGAACCGGGGAGCTGTTTTTT.